The subject of this entry is one T cell receptor (beta chain). TCR beta CDR3 regions were amplified from RNA transcripts. HTBI primers drove first-round RT-PCR of the TCR CDR3. MiXCR was run by TCRdb on the multiplex PCR reads, yielding one entry per CDR3 protein. This table holds 560,000 or so distinct CDR3 sequences, 20% found once. These data originate in a study of T cells in Graves' hyperthyroidism and ophthalmopathy. The sequence derives from a man aged 35 to 55 with Graves' ophthalmopathy. The sample taken for sequencing was blood.

The CDR3 nucleotides read TGTGCCAGCTCAACTCGTTTGACAGGGCGAGATTCACCCCTCCACTTT. The encoded protein is CASSTRLTGRDSPLHF. The V gene is TRBV18, the J gene TRBJ1-6; 7 nucleotides agree with TRBD1. The V segment lost 5 bases and the J segment 8 bases; nucleotides outside the gene matches: 12. Germline CDR1 KGHSH, CDR2 LQKENI. The CDR3 contains 16 residues.